Each of the 11 T cell receptor beta chains below was sequenced from the same sample in a study of OX40 agonist ivuxolimab in advanced cancers. Profiled with immunoSEQ multiplex PCR; TCRdb holds only in-frame clones, not every one. Of some 98,000 clones listed, around 87% were seen once; the top ten hold more than 0.25%. Sequencing used CD4+ or CD8+ T cells sorted from blood, obtained in a trial of the OX40 agonist ivuxolimab. The source is an adult with an advanced solid tumor such as melanoma, head and neck, liver or kidney cancer.

The chain is built from TRBV5-1 and TRBJ2-1, with TRBD2 identical over 11 bases. Germline V gene data show CDR1 as SGHRS and CDR2 as YFSETQ. V dropped 5 bases and J dropped 7; count of bases not matched to a gene: 14. This CDR3 region has 17 residues. In DNA form, the CDR3 reads TGCGCCAGCAGAGCCGGGACTAGCGGTCATCAAGCAAATGAGCAGTTCTTC. Amino acids: CASRAGTSGHQANEQFF.

The V and J genes are TRBV9 and TRBJ2-1, with D possibly called TRBD1 or TRBD2 (5 bases each). V shed 5 bases and J shed 12 bases, with 15 bases lying between them. The germline CDR1 and CDR2 sequences are SGDLS and YYNGEE. The length of the CDR3 is 12 residues. The CDR3 here is CASSPLDGGQFF. In DNA, the CDR3 is TGTGCCAGCAGTCCTCTTGATGGGGGGCAGTTCTTC.

The chain joins TRBV2 to TRBJ2-2; 8 nucleotides line up with TRBD2. In germline, CDR1 is SNHLY, CDR2 FYNNEI. This CDR3 spans 15 amino acids. V was pared by 7 bases and J by 7 bases, with 11 bases of the junction left unmatched. CDR3 protein: CASMWASGSGGELFF. In DNA form, the CDR3 reads TGTGCCAGCATGTGGGCTAGCGGGTCGGGCGGGGAGCTGTTTTTT.

The chain uses TRBV27 and TRBJ2-7, with D hard to call. V was cut by 2 bases and J by 1 base, with 9 bases left in between. This CDR3 spans 14 amino acids. CDR1 MNHEY and CDR2 SMNVEV come from the germline V gene (reference sequence). Here the CDR3 DNA reads TGTGCCAGCAGTTTAAGGGCCGAGTCCTACGAGCAGTACTTC. Protein sequence: CASSLRAESYEQYF.

The chain employs TRBV12-5 and TRBJ1-5; D is uncertain. CDR3 length: 14 residues. Germline V gene lookup returns CDR1 LGHNT and CDR2 FRNRAP. Deletions cut 6 bases from V and 1 base from J, with 10 bases between. The chain's CDR3 is CASGSPGSNQPQHF. Written as DNA, the CDR3 is TGTGCTAGTGGGTCTCCAGGAAGCAATCAGCCCCAGCATTTT.

The chain uses TRBV18 and TRBJ2-7; D is unclear. CDR3 length: 16 amino acids. V was pared by 1 base and J by 0 bases, with 13 bases between. Germline V gene data show CDR1 as KGHSH and CDR2 as LQKENI. CDR3 DNA sequence: TGTGCCAGCTCACCACAGTCCATATCGTACTCCTACGAGCAGTACTTC. It yields the protein CASSPQSISYSYEQYF.

CDR3 nucleotides: TGCGCCAGCAGTGAGTCGAAAGGGTGGAGTAGGACCTTC. This encodes CASSESKGWSRTF. V gene TRBV10-1 combines with J gene TRBJ1-2; D unresolved. V was shortened by 0 bases and J by 14 bases, with 16 bases between the two germline ends. The V gene's germline CDR1 is WNHNN and CDR2 SYGVQD (reference sequence). The CDR3 has 13 residues.

V usage is TRBV11-3 and J usage is TRBJ2-1; D is ambiguous. The CDR3 contains 15 residues. V lost 5 bases, J lost 0 bases, and 11 bases lay in between. In germline, CDR1 is SGHNT, CDR2 YENEEA. CDR3 region: CASSTDRASYNEQFF. The DNA for the CDR3 is TGTGCCAGCAGCACAGATCGGGCCTCCTACAATGAGCAGTTCTTC.

This clone has a handful of counts. The CDR3 here is CSVRLGQGTEAFF. As DNA, the CDR3 is TGCAGCGTGCGTCTAGGCCAGGGGACTGAAGCTTTCTTT. The V call is TRBV29-1, the J call TRBJ1-1, with D possibly matching TRBD1 (6 bases). V dropped 6 bases and J dropped 5 bases, with 16 bases sitting between them. This CDR3 contains 13 residues. Germline V gene lookup returns CDR1 SQVTM and CDR2 ANQGSEA.

This chain joins TRBV19 and TRBJ2-1; TRBD1 aligns across 7 bases. Germline loops: CDR1 LNHDA, CDR2 SQIVND (reference sequence). The CDR3 runs 14 residues. V lost 5 bases and J lost 8; bases outside the gene matches: 9. The CDR3 DNA follows: TGTGCCAGTAGTCCCACGACAGGGTCGTATGAGCAGTTCTTC. This encodes CASSPTTGSYEQFF.

The gene calls are TRBV9 and TRBJ1-6, with D unclear. Between the trimmed V and J ends, which lost 2 bases and 6 bases, there was a span of 9 bases. The germline V gene encodes CDR1 SGDLS and CDR2 YYNGEE. This CDR3 is built from 14 residues. The CDR3 reads CASSVAQINSPLHF. The CDR3 DNA reads as TGTGCCAGCAGCGTGGCACAGATTAATTCACCCCTCCACTTT.